The sequence of this T cell receptor beta chain was determined in a study of OX40 agonist ivuxolimab in advanced cancers. Study overall: The study gave patients intravenous ivuxolimab at 0.01 to 10 mg/kg every 2 weeks.

Germline CDR1 reads MNHEY; CDR2 reads SMNVEV (reference sequence). The CDR3 runs 11 residues. Trimming pared 7 bases from V and 6 bases from J, leaving 7 bases between. Measured with immunoSEQ multiplex PCR; TCRdb has only the in-frame clones, and not every one. Of under 75,000 clones listed, 91% are singletons. The rearrangement uses TRBV27 and TRBJ2-1; unclear D gene. The specimen was CD4+ or CD8+ T cells sorted from blood, collected in a trial of the OX40 agonist ivuxolimab. The receptor was derived from an adult with an advanced solid tumor such as melanoma, head and neck, liver or kidney cancer. For the CDR3, the DNA is TGTGCCAGCACCGATAGCAATGAGCAGTTCTTC. As protein: CASTDSNEQFF.